This T cell receptor beta chain was identified during a study of CD8+CD57+ T cells in acquired aplastic anemia. General observations from the study: Patients and controls were found to share twenty-nine CD8+ CDR3 sequences.

Comments on this clonotype: The antigen is not known. This may be a read error, as it is one base from a much larger clone.

The template used for profiling TCR beta VDJ and CDR3 was genomic DNA. TCRdb processed the reads anew with MiXCR; each CDR3 protein has one entry. This sample has fewer than 200,000 distinct CDR3 sequences, with 35% to 55% found just once. This CDR3 contains 16 residues. Germline CDR1 reads SGHAT; CDR2 reads FQNNGV. This receptor was obtained from a human donor in good health. Sequencing used sorted CD4+, CD8+, or CD8+CD57+ T cells (not recorded which) from PBMCs. The genes are TRBV11-2 and TRBJ2-2, with 7 positions matching TRBD1. CDR3 nucleotide sequence: TGTGCCGGCAGCCTTAGAGGGCCAGGGGGTTCCGGGGAGCTGTTTTTT. Encoded protein: CAGSLRGPGGSGELFF.